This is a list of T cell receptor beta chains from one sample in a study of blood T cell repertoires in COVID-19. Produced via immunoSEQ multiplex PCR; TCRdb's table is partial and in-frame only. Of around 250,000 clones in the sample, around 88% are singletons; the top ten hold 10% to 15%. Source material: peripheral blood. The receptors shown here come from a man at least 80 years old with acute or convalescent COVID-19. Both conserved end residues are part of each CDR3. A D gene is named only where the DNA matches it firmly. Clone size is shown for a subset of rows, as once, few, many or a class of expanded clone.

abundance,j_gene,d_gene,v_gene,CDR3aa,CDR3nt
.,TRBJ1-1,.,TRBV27,CASSLAENTEAFF,TGTGCCAGCAGTTTAGCAGAGAACACTGAAGCTTTCTTT
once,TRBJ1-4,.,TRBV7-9,CASSSRRANEKLFF,TGTGCCAGCAGCTCCCGGAGGGCTAATGAAAAACTGTTTTTT
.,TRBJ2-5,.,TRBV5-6,CASSRYGETQYF,TGTGCCAGCAGCCGTTACGGAGAAACCCAGTACTTC
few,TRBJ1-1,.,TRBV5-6,CASSLGGWNTEAFF,TGTGCCAGCAGCTTGGGGGGCTGGAACACTGAAGCTTTCTTT
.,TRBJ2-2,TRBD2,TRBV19,CASRLAGDPRNTGELFF,TGTGCCAGTCGACTAGCGGGAGATCCCCGGAACACCGGGGAGCTGTTTTTT
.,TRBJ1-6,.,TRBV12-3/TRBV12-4,CASSLSGLEPLHF,TGTGCCAGCAGTTTGTCAGGGCTTGAGCCCCTCCACTTT
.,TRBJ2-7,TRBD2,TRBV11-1,CASSARLAGTEQYF,TGTGCCAGCAGCGCTAGACTAGCGGGGACCGAGCAGTACTTC
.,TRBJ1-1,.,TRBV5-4,CASSLGGGGTEAFF,TGTGCCAGCAGCTTGGGGGGCGGGGGGACAGAAGCTTTCTTT
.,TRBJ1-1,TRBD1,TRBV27,CASRRQGLNTEAFF,TGTGCCAGCAGAAGACAGGGGTTGAACACTGAAGCTTTCTTT
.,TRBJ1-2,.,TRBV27,CASSIGGGGNYGYTF,TGTGCCAGCAGCATCGGGGGAGGGGGTAACTATGGCTACACCTTC
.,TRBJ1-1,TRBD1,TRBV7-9,CASSSRGWDTEAFF,TGTGCCAGCAGCTCCAGGGGGTGGGACACTGAAGCTTTCTTT
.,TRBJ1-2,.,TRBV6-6,CASSYPTDLYGYTF,TGTGCCAGCAGTTACCCGACAGACCTCTATGGCTACACCTTC
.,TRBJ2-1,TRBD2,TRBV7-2,CASSSLGLAGAGEQFF,TGTGCCAGCAGCTCCCTGGGACTAGCGGGAGCTGGTGAGCAGTTCTTC
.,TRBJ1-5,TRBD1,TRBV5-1,CASSWTGGNQPQHF,TGCGCCAGCAGCTGGACAGGGGGGAATCAGCCCCAGCATTTT
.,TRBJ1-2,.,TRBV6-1,CASSEDSSLYYTF,TGTGCCAGCAGTGAAGACAGCTCTTTGTACTACACCTTC
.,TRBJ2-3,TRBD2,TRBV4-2,CASSQEVKRGAPDTQYF,TGTGCCAGCAGCCAAGAAGTAAAGCGGGGGGCCCCAGATACGCAGTATTTT
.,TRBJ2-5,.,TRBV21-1,CASSRGGQETQYF,TGTGCCAGCAGTCGGGGGGGCCAAGAGACCCAGTACTTC
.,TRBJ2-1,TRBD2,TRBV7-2,CASSPGGGGSYNEQFF,TGTGCCAGCAGCCCGGGGGGGGGAGGCTCGTACAATGAGCAGTTCTTC
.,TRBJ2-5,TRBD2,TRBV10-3,CAIGELAGQETQYF,TGTGCCATTGGGGAACTAGCGGGGCAAGAGACCCAGTACTTC
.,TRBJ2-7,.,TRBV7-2,CASSLGGGAYEQYF,TGTGCCAGCAGCTTAGGAGGGGGGGCTTACGAGCAGTACTTC
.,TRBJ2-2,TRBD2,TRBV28,CASSPGGGLTGELFF,TGTGCCAGCAGCCCGGGGGGGGGTTTGACCGGGGAGCTGTTTTTT
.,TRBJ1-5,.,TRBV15,CATSLSNQGIEDQPQHF,TGTGCCACCAGCTTATCGAATCAGGGTATCGAGGATCAGCCCCAGCATTTT
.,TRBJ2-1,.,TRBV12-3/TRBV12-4,CASSYSYNEQFF,TGTGCCAGCAGCTACTCCTACAATGAGCAGTTCTTC
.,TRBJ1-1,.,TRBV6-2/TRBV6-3,CASSFGQSMMNTEAFF,TGTGCCAGCAGTTTCGGACAGTCCATGATGAACACTGAAGCTTTCTTT
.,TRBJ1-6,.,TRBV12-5,CASGLPVRPRRSPLHF,TGTGCTAGTGGTTTGCCGGTTCGACCCCGGCGGTCACCCCTCCACTTT
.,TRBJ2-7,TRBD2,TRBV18,CASSPTSGGREQYF,TGTGCCAGCTCCCCGACTAGCGGGGGGCGCGAGCAGTACTTC
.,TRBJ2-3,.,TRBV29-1,CSVGYSGPSTDTQYF,TGCAGCGTAGGATATAGCGGTCCGAGCACAGATACGCAGTATTTT
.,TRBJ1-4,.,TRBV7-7,CASSSQEGKLFF,TGTGCTAGCAGCTCACAGGAGGGAAAACTGTTTTTT
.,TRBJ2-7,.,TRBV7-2,CASSLQGGVYEQYF,TGTGCCAGCAGCTTACAAGGGGGGGTCTACGAGCAGTACTTC
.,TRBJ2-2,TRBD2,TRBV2,CASCLGRAGTGELFF,TGTGCCAGCTGCTTGGGGAGGGCGGGCACCGGGGAGCTGTTTTTT
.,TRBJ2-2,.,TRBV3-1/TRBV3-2,CASTLGGRTGELFF,TGTGCCAGCACCCTCGGGGGTCGGACCGGGGAGCTGTTTTTT
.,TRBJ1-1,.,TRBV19,CASTRVGDNTEAFF,TGTGCCAGTACCCGAGTAGGGGATAACACTGAAGCTTTCTTT